Listed below are T cell receptor beta chains from one sample, sequenced in a study of blood T cell repertoires in COVID-19. Data came from immunoSEQ multiplex PCR; TCRdb stores just in-frame clones and leaves some out. The sample has roughly 380,000 clones, 87% seen once. The specimen sequenced was PBMCs or T cells enriched from blood (not recorded which). The origin of the receptors is a woman aged 30 to 39 who had recovered from COVID-19. The CDR3 runs from the conserved cysteine through the conserved F or W. The D gene is left open where the match is weak. Only part of the rows carry a size: once, few, many, or a class if the clone is expanded.

TRBV19	14	-	once	TRBJ2-1	TGTGCCAGTACCTCAGGGGCTCCATCGGATGAGCAGTTCTTC	CASTSGAPSDEQFF
TRBV9	15	TRBD1	-	TRBJ2-1	TGTGCCAGCAGCGTCCGGGACAGGGAACACTCTGAGCAGTTCTTC	CASSVRDREHSEQFF
TRBV9	14	TRBD1	-	TRBJ1-2	TGTGCCAGCAGCGTAGAGGGACAGAGCTATGGCTACACCTTC	CASSVEGQSYGYTF
TRBV18	16	TRBD2	-	TRBJ2-7	TGTGCCAGCTCACCACCTAGACTAGCGGGAGTTTTTGAGCAGTACTTC	CASSPPRLAGVFEQYF
TRBV29-1	12	-	-	TRBJ2-5	TGCAGCGTTGAATACGGCCAAGAGACCCAGTACTTC	CSVEYGQETQYF
TRBV4-1	15	TRBD2	-	TRBJ2-7	TGCGCCAGCAGCCAAGATGGAGCGGGAGTTGACGAGCAGTACTTC	CASSQDGAGVDEQYF
TRBV20-1	14	-	-	TRBJ2-2	TGCAGTGCTAGTACCCCAGGGAACACCGGGGAGCTGTTTTTT	CSASTPGNTGELFF
TRBV3-1/TRBV3-2	13	TRBD1	once	TRBJ2-1	TGTGCCAGCACCGTGACAGGGAACAATGAGCAGTTCTTC	CASTVTGNNEQFF
TRBV9	16	TRBD2	-	TRBJ2-7	TGTGCCAGCAGCGAGGACCTCAGGCGGGAGGTTTACGAGCAGTACTTC	CASSEDLRREVYEQYF
TRBV28	13	-	-	TRBJ1-3	TGTGCCAGCAGCGGGAGGGCTGGAAACACCATATATTTT	CASSGRAGNTIYF
TRBV6-1	14	TRBD2	-	TRBJ2-7	TGTGCCAGCAGTGAGGGACTAGCGGGCTACGAGCAGTACTTC	CASSEGLAGYEQYF
TRBV5-1	16	-	-	TRBJ1-4	TGCGCCAGCAGCCCGGGTGGACAGAACACAAATGAAAAACTGTTTTTT	CASSPGGQNTNEKLFF
TRBV6-1	16	TRBD1	-	TRBJ1-1	TGTGCCAGCAGTAAAGGACAGGGAAGCTGGTACACTGAAGCTTTCTTT	CASSKGQGSWYTEAFF
TRBV11-2	15	TRBD2	-	TRBJ2-1	TGTGCCAGCAGCTCCTCTAGCGGGTACTACAATGAGCAGTTCTTC	CASSSSSGYYNEQFF
TRBV10-1	16	-	-	TRBJ2-6	TGCGCCAGCAGTGCTTGGCTCAGCTCTGGGGCCAACGTCCTGACTTTC	CASSAWLSSGANVLTF
TRBV5-4	15	-	-	TRBJ1-1	TGTGCCAGCAGCTTGGGGGCGGGGAAGAACACTGAAGCTTTCTTT	CASSLGAGKNTEAFF
TRBV28	15	-	-	TRBJ1-2	TGTGCCAGCAGTGCCCTCGGAGGGTTGAACTATGGCTACACCTTC	CASSALGGLNYGYTF
TRBV4-2	15	-	few	TRBJ2-2	TGTGCCAGCAGCCACGCACTGCCGAACACCGGGGAGCTGTTTTTT	CASSHALPNTGELFF
TRBV4-1	15	TRBD1	-	TRBJ2-7	TGCGCCAGCAGCCTAGGACAGGGGCCCTCCTACGAGCAGTACTTC	CASSLGQGPSYEQYF
TRBV11-2	16	-	-	TRBJ2-5	TGTGCCAGCAGCCCCCAGGTACAGCACCTTGGAGAGACCCAGTACTTC	CASSPQVQHLGETQYF